A selection of T cell receptor beta chains follows, all from one sample in a study of T-cell memory formation after mild COVID-19. TCRdb analysed the 5' RACE reads with MiXCR anew, one entry per CDR3 protein. Seen here are 350,000 to 550,000 distinct CDR3 sequences, 18% observed once, and the top ten hold about 22%. The sample comprised PBMCs or a T cell subset sorted from them (not recorded which). The receptors originated from a man aged 18 to 29 who had mild COVID-19 (a few samples of this study predate the infection). Cell type and time point are not known. CDR3s include the opening cysteine and the closing phenylalanine or tryptophan. The order of the fields is J gene, clone size, V gene, D gene, CDR3 protein, CDR3 DNA. D genes are given only for firm matches. The size field is filled for only some rows; it gives once, few, many or a size class.

TRBJ1-6,many,TRBV7-8,TRBD1,CASRLQGSYNSPLHF,TGTGCCAGCAGGTTACAGGGGTCGTATAATTCACCCCTCCACTTT
TRBJ2-3,many,TRBV10-3,TRBD2,CAIQGTSGANTQYF,TGTGCCATCCAAGGGACTAGCGGGGCTAATACGCAGTATTTT
TRBJ2-3,few,TRBV20-1,.,CSATGLPISTDTQYF,TGCAGTGCTACGGGACTCCCCATCTCCACAGATACGCAGTATTTT
TRBJ2-7,.,TRBV27,TRBD2,CASSLGGRTYEQYF,TGTGCCAGCAGTTTAGGCGGGAGGACCTACGAGCAGTACTTC
TRBJ2-5,.,TRBV7-2,.,CASSLGLDQTQYF,TGTGCCAGCAGCTTAGGGCTAGATCAGACCCAGTACTTC
TRBJ1-3,many,TRBV5-1,.,CASSLLTGSSGNTIYF,TGCGCCAGCAGCCTCCTGACAGGAAGCTCTGGAAACACCATATATTTT
TRBJ2-5,.,TRBV20-1,TRBD2,CSARDRAGEETQYF,TGCAGTGCTAGAGATAGGGCGGGGGAAGAGACCCAGTACTTC
TRBJ2-5,many,TRBV12-3/TRBV12-4,.,CASSSPMETQYF,TGTGCCAGCAGTTCCCCTATGGAGACCCAGTACTTC
TRBJ2-3,few,TRBV5-5,.,CASSLGLGTQYF,TGTGCCAGCAGCTTGGGTCTTGGAACGCAGTATTTT
TRBJ2-6,.,TRBV10-3,.,CAISESVLSGANVLTF,TGTGCCATCAGTGAGTCGGTGCTCTCTGGGGCCAACGTCCTGACTTTC
TRBJ1-1,.,TRBV5-1,TRBD1,CASSNWDRVENTEAFF,TGCGCCAGCAGTAATTGGGACAGGGTAGAGAACACTGAAGCTTTCTTT
TRBJ2-1,few,TRBV20-1,.,CSARDLSGRLAYNEQFF,TGCAGTGCTAGAGACCTAAGCGGGCGGCTAGCCTACAATGAGCAGTTCTTC
TRBJ1-6,few,TRBV28,TRBD1,CASSLTSGRGRNSPLHF,TGTGCCAGCAGTTTAACATCAGGCAGGGGGCGAAATTCACCCCTCCACTTT
TRBJ1-5,.,TRBV4-1,TRBD1,CASRAGQGTNQPQHF,TGCGCCAGCAGAGCTGGACAGGGGACGAATCAGCCCCAGCATTTT
TRBJ2-1,few,TRBV5-6,.,CASSRQWMNEQFF,TGTGCCAGCAGCCGCCAATGGATGAATGAGCAGTTCTTC
TRBJ1-1,few,TRBV6-1,.,CASRGRNTEAFF,TGTGCCAGCAGAGGCAGGAACACTGAAGCTTTCTTT
TRBJ2-4,few,TRBV20-1,.,CSAKARPGF,TGCAGTGCTAAGGCTAGGCCGGGTTTC
TRBJ2-3,.,TRBV5-6,.,CASSAGWGDTQYF,TGTGCCAGCAGCGCGGGATGGGGGGATACGCAGTATTTT
TRBJ2-2,few,TRBV29-1,.,CSVAGGNTGELFF,TGCAGCGTTGCCGGGGGAAACACCGGGGAGCTGTTTTTT
TRBJ1-2,many,TRBV24-1,.,CATSDWASTGYGYTF,TGTGCCACCAGTGATTGGGCTTCAACGGGCTATGGCTACACCTTC
TRBJ2-3,.,TRBV6-2/TRBV6-3,TRBD1,CASRPRGRSTDTQYF,TGTGCCAGCAGACCCAGGGGGCGGAGCACAGATACGCAGTATTTT
TRBJ2-7,few,TRBV10-3,.,CAVSITGGEQYF,TGTGCCGTTTCCATTACAGGAGGCGAGCAGTACTTC
TRBJ2-1,few,TRBV10-3,.,CAIRRGEYNEQFF,TGTGCCATCAGACGGGGAGAATACAATGAGCAGTTCTTC
TRBJ2-2,few,TRBV7-2,.,CASSSVGGELFF,TGTGCCAGCAGCTCTGTGGGCGGGGAGCTGTTTTTT
TRBJ1-4,.,TRBV7-9,TRBD1,CASSHTPGQGKEKLFF,TGTGCCAGCAGCCATACCCCGGGACAGGGCAAAGAAAAACTGTTTTTT
TRBJ1-1,once,TRBV29-1,TRBD1,CSAQKTGAVGSEAFF,TGCAGCGCCCAAAAAACAGGGGCGGTCGGGTCTGAAGCTTTCTTT
TRBJ1-1,.,TRBV6-6,TRBD1,CASSFPQGALNTEAFF,TGTGCCAGCAGTTTTCCACAGGGGGCCCTGAACACTGAAGCTTTCTTT
TRBJ2-6,.,TRBV28,.,CASSWTGYLDVNVLTF,TGTGCCAGCAGTTGGACCGGATACTTAGATGTCAACGTCCTGACTTTC
TRBJ1-6,few,TRBV4-3,.,CASSQGSSGVNSPLHF,TGCGCCAGCAGCCAAGGTTCGTCAGGGGTAAATTCACCCCTCCACTTT
TRBJ1-1,.,TRBV7-2,.,CASSSRSRGEAFF,TGTGCCAGCAGCTCCCGTTCTCGAGGGGAAGCTTTCTTT
TRBJ2-1,.,TRBV10-2,.,CASYLGNEQFF,TGCGCCAGCTACCTAGGCAATGAGCAGTTCTTC
TRBJ2-7,few,TRBV6-5,TRBD1,CASRQAPGTVAYEQYF,TGTGCCAGCAGGCAGGCTCCGGGGACAGTCGCCTACGAGCAGTACTTC
TRBJ2-5,.,TRBV24-1,.,CATSGRGETQYF,TGTGCCACCAGTGGGAGAGGAGAGACCCAGTACTTC
TRBJ2-2,.,TRBV7-6,.,CASSRDVNPNTGELFF,TGTGCCAGCAGCCGGGACGTCAACCCGAACACCGGGGAGCTGTTTTTT
TRBJ2-5,few,TRBV20-1,TRBD2,CSAKSSRATSDQETQYF,TGCAGTGCTAAAAGCTCTAGGGCTACTAGCGACCAAGAGACCCAGTACTTC
TRBJ2-7,.,TRBV10-2,.,CASREIEVREYF,TGCGCCAGCAGGGAAATTGAGGTGAGGGAGTACTTC
TRBJ2-6,many,TRBV7-2,.,CASSYNSGANVLTF,TGTGCCAGCAGCTACAACTCTGGGGCCAACGTCCTGACTTTC
TRBJ2-3,many,TRBV5-1,.,CASSLPTTDTQYF,TGCGCCAGCAGCTTGCCTACTACAGATACGCAGTATTTT
TRBJ2-5,few,TRBV7-2,.,CASSSQRQETQYF,TGTGCCAGCAGCTCGCAGAGACAAGAGACCCAGTACTTC
TRBJ2-3,many,TRBV24-1,.,CATSDFSDQSDTQYF,TGTGCCACCAGTGATTTCTCTGATCAGTCAGATACGCAGTATTTT
TRBJ1-3,.,TRBV4-3,.,CASSHLSDGRGNTIYF,TGCGCCAGCAGCCACCTCTCGGACGGAAGGGGAAACACCATATATTTT
TRBJ2-3,.,TRBV7-3,.,CASSHPGDTQYF,TGTGCCAGCAGCCATCCGGGGGATACGCAGTATTTT
TRBJ2-1,.,TRBV20-1,.,CSVWTSYNEQFF,TGCAGTGTGTGGACCTCCTACAATGAGCAGTTCTTC
TRBJ2-1,few,TRBV6-5,.,CASSYVASNEQFF,TGTGCCAGCAGTTACGTTGCCTCCAATGAGCAGTTCTTC
TRBJ1-2,.,TRBV20-1,TRBD1,CSADPVGQRNYYGYTF,TGCAGTGCTGACCCCGTGGGACAGCGTAACTACTATGGCTACACCTTC
TRBJ1-1,.,TRBV18,.,CASSRAEQASEAFF,TGTGCCAGCTCACGGGCAGAACAAGCATCTGAAGCTTTCTTT
TRBJ2-2,few,TRBV7-3,TRBD2,CASSLDRGLAGVNTGELFF,TGTGCCAGCAGCTTAGACCGGGGACTAGCGGGGGTTAACACCGGGGAGCTGTTTTTT
TRBJ2-2,.,TRBV5-1,.,CASSLAEGSNTGELFF,TGCGCCAGCAGCTTGGCGGAGGGCTCGAACACCGGGGAGCTGTTTTTT
TRBJ2-7,.,TRBV9,TRBD1,CASSVEPDRASREQYF,TGTGCCAGCAGCGTAGAACCGGACAGGGCCTCGCGCGAGCAGTACTTC
TRBJ2-5,few,TRBV5-6,.,CASHGGVQETQYF,TGTGCCAGCCACGGGGGAGTACAAGAGACCCAGTACTTC
TRBJ2-5,.,TRBV5-1,TRBD2,CASSPGGLAVGTQYF,TGCGCCAGCAGCCCCGGAGGTCTAGCGGTGGGGACCCAGTACTTC
TRBJ2-3,.,TRBV5-1,.,CASTQVSTDTQYF,TGCGCCAGCACACAGGTCAGCACAGATACGCAGTATTTT
TRBJ1-2,many,TRBV11-2,.,CASSSDRRDNYGYTF,TGTGCCAGCAGCTCCGACCGACGGGATAACTATGGCTACACCTTC
TRBJ1-2,.,TRBV10-3,.,CAISESKSGYTF,TGTGCCATCAGTGAGTCGAAAAGTGGCTACACCTTC
TRBJ2-3,.,TRBV4-3,TRBD1,CASSLGDRDRVDTQYF,TGCGCCAGCAGCCTGGGGGACCGGGACAGGGTAGATACGCAGTATTTT
TRBJ2-7,.,TRBV6-5,.,CASSPPGTYEQYF,TGTGCCAGCAGTCCTCCAGGGACCTACGAGCAGTACTTC
TRBJ2-2,.,TRBV27,TRBD1,CAAGGNTGELFF,TGTGCCGCAGGGGGCAACACCGGGGAGCTGTTTTTT